The 5 T cell receptor beta chains below all came from one sample that was sequenced in a study of monozygotic twins with inflammatory bowel disease. Each CDR3 protein gets one entry in TCRdb, which reprocessed the 5' RACE reads and gives no DNA. With 400,000 to 500,000 distinct CDR3 sequences in the sample, the ten largest clones hold around 2.4%. The sequenced sample consisted of blood. The receptors derive from a human donor with ulcerative colitis or Crohn's disease, or a healthy co-twin of an affected twin (not recorded which).

This rearrangement joins TRBV28 to TRBJ2-7. Germline CDR1 and CDR2: MDHEN and SYDVKM. CDR3 length: 13 amino acids. CDR3: CASSLARIYEQYF.

The chain employs TRBV2 and TRBJ1-1. The CDR3 spans 14 residues. Germline CDR1 reads SNHLY; CDR2 reads FYNNEI. The CDR3 sequence is CASSVKAVGTEAFF.

The rearrangement links TRBV29-1 to TRBJ2-1; checking the TCRdb D call of TRBD2 is not possible without DNA. Per the germline V gene, CDR1 is SQVTM and CDR2 is ANQGSEA. The CDR3 covers 14 residues. This CDR3 reads CSVGLAGTSNEQFF.

The chain couples TRBV5-1 to TRBJ2-7; TCRdb's assignment of TRBD1 cannot be checked, as there is no DNA. This CDR3 is built from 14 residues. CDR1 and CDR2 from the germline V gene are SGHRS and YFSETQ. CDR3 loop: CASSLSGGFREQYF.

The chain uses TRBV14 and TRBJ2-2. Germline CDR1 SGHDN, CDR2 FVKESK. The CDR3 has 12 residues. CDR3: CASRHLAGELFF.